This T cell receptor (beta chain) was identified in a study of cytomegalovirus exposure and HLA in healthy donors. Study in general: The Caucasian-associated ancestry cluster held roughly 84% of 398 genotyped donors.

PCR used 60 Vbeta primers and 13 Jbeta primers. Using immunoSEQ multiplex PCR, the repertoire was profiled, and TCRdb retains in-frame clones only, with some absent. This sample has about 130,000 clones, with approximately 77% found just once. The V and J ends lost 0 bases and 0 bases respectively, with 10 bases between them. CDR1 SGDLS and CDR2 YYNGEE come from the germline V gene. There are 15 residues in the CDR3. This clone was observed once. Its antigen is as yet unknown. Whole-study findings and limits: According to an earlier analysis, most TCR beta V segments yielded productive rearrangements about 87% or about 30% of the time. By HLA locus, TCR association rates varied in a later analysis, with DRB1 showing the most and HLA-C the fewest. Reportedly, TCR beta sequences accurately predicted HLA-A and HLA-B alleles in most subjects.

The receptor was isolated from a woman in her forties in good health and CMV-seronegative. The chain combines TRBV9 with TRBJ2-7; D is possibly TRBD2 (6 bases). Sequenced input: PBMCs. CDR3 protein: CASSVEGTPSYEQYF. CDR3 in DNA: TGTGCCAGCAGCGTAGAAGGGACTCCCTCCTACGAGCAGTACTTC.